A selection of T cell receptor beta chains follows, all from one sample in a study of blood T cell repertoires in COVID-19. Produced via immunoSEQ multiplex PCR; TCRdb's table is partial and in-frame only. The sample lists some 380,000 clones; 90% were seen once. The sample taken for sequencing was peripheral blood. All receptors come from a young man with active or convalescent COVID-19. The CDR3 runs from the conserved cysteine through the conserved F or W. A D gene is named only where the DNA matches it firmly. Clone size appears in some rows only: once, few, many, or a class for an expanded clone.

>TRBJ2-5|TRBV7-2|.|.
TGTGCCAGCAGCTTTCGAGGGGGGGGAGAGACCCAGTACTTC
CASSFRGGGETQYF
>TRBJ2-5|TRBV15|TRBD2|once
TGTGCCACCAGCAGGACTAGCGGGGGGTTCCAAGAGACCCAGTACTTC
CATSRTSGGFQETQYF
>TRBJ1-2|TRBV4-1|.|few
TGCGCCAGCAGCCAAGAAAGGCGGGGAGGGGCCTATGGCTACACCTTC
CASSQERRGGAYGYTF
>TRBJ2-1|TRBV28|TRBD2|.
TGTGCCAGCCGTCGGACTAGCGGAGGCTCCTACAATGAGCAGTTCTTC
CASRRTSGGSYNEQFF
>TRBJ2-7|TRBV7-9|TRBD1|.
TGTGCCAGCAGCCGGGGACAGTCAGGGTCCTACGAGCAGTACTTC
CASSRGQSGSYEQYF
>TRBJ1-2|TRBV11-2|TRBD1|.
TGTGCCAGCAGCTTAGTCCTAACAGGGGGAGGCTACACCTTC
CASSLVLTGGGYTF
>TRBJ1-3|TRBV7-8|.|.
TGTGCCAGCAGCTTAGAAGCGCGAAACACCATATATTTT
CASSLEARNTIYF
>TRBJ2-3|TRBV9|TRBD2|.
TGTGCCAGCAGCGCCATACTAGCGGCCCGGGGGGATACGCAGTATTTT
CASSAILAARGDTQYF
>TRBJ2-3|TRBV2|.|once
TGTGCCAGCAGCCCAGAAGTAGATACGCAGTATTTT
CASSPEVDTQYF
>TRBJ2-3|TRBV6-5|TRBD2|.
TGTGCCAGCAGGCCACCGGGACTATCGACAGATACGCAGTATTTT
CASRPPGLSTDTQYF
>TRBJ2-1|TRBV7-3|.|.
TGTGCCAGCAGCCGGAGAACCCAGGGGACGGCCGGCAATGAGCAGTTCTTC
CASSRRTQGTAGNEQFF
>TRBJ1-2|TRBV3-1/TRBV3-2|.|.
TGTGCCAGCAGCCAAGAGAGTAACTATGGCTACACCTTC
CASSQESNYGYTF
>TRBJ2-5|TRBV12-3/TRBV12-4|TRBD2|few
TGTGCCAGCAGTTTTGATACTAGCGGGGCACAGTACTTC
CASSFDTSGAQYF
>TRBJ1-1|TRBV28|.|.
TGTGCCAGCAGAACCGGGACAGAAGCTTTCTTT
CASRTGTEAFF
>TRBJ2-7|TRBV4-1|TRBD1|.
TGCGCCAGCAGCCAAGATAGGGGGACAGGGCTTTACGAGCAGTACTTC
CASSQDRGTGLYEQYF
>TRBJ1-5|TRBV11-2|TRBD1|.
TGTGCCAGCAGCTTACGCAGTACAGGGGAAGGAAACAATCAGCCCCAGCATTTT
CASSLRSTGEGNNQPQHF
>TRBJ2-5|TRBV7-3|TRBD1|.
TGTGCCAGCAGTTGGGACAGGGCGGAGACCCAGTACTTC
CASSWDRAETQYF
>TRBJ2-6|TRBV10-1|TRBD1|.
TGCGCCAGCCGAATAAATAGACAGGGGATAAGGGCTGGGGCCAACGTGCTGACTTTC
CASRINRQGIRAGANVLTF
>TRBJ2-7|TRBV27|TRBD2|.
TGTGCCAGCAGTTCCAGCGGGGGAGTTGGATACGAGCAGTACTTC
CASSSSGGVGYEQYF
>TRBJ1-1|TRBV27|TRBD1|.
TGTGCCAGCAGCCTAGGGACAGGAGCGAACACTGAAGCTTTCTTT
CASSLGTGANTEAFF
>TRBJ1-5|TRBV6-6|.|once
TGTGCCAGCAGTTACGGGGGGGCTCCTCAGCCCCAGCATTTT
CASSYGGAPQPQHF
>TRBJ2-7|TRBV28|.|.
TGTGCCAGCGGAAGTAGGAGGAGCTCCTACGAGCAGTACTTC
CASGSRRSSYEQYF
>TRBJ1-2|TRBV12-5|.|.
TGTGCTAGTGGTTTGGTAAACTGGGGGGGACTGTATGGCTACACCTTC
CASGLVNWGGLYGYTF
>TRBJ2-1|TRBV5-6|.|.
TGTGCCAGCAGCCTACTAGCCGCTAGCTCCTACAATGAGCAGTTCTTC
CASSLLAASSYNEQFF
>TRBJ1-1|TRBV3-1/TRBV3-2|.|.
TGTGCCAGCAGCCAAGCGGGGGGAAAAACTGAAGCTTTCTTT
CASSQAGGKTEAFF
>TRBJ1-3|TRBV7-8|.|.
TGTGCCAGCAGCTTAGAGGTCAGGGGCTCTGGAAACACCATATATTTT
CASSLEVRGSGNTIYF
>TRBJ1-1|TRBV7-9|.|.
TGTGCCAGCAGCCGTCCGGGACAGAACACTGAAGCTTTCTTT
CASSRPGQNTEAFF
>TRBJ1-1|TRBV6-5|.|.
TGTGCCAGCAGTAACCTTCGGGACACTGAAGCTTTCTTT
CASSNLRDTEAFF
>TRBJ1-4|TRBV5-4|.|.
TGTGCCAGCAGCTCGGATTACAGTGCAACTAATGAAAAACTGTTTTTT
CASSSDYSATNEKLFF
>TRBJ2-1|TRBV4-2|.|once
TGTGCCAGCAGCCAACAGCCGACAGACGAGCAGTTCTTC
CASSQQPTDEQFF
>TRBJ1-1|TRBV7-2|TRBD1|.
TGTGCCAGCAGCGTGACAGGGGGCGAACAAGCTGAAGCTTTCTTT
CASSVTGGEQAEAFF
>TRBJ1-5|TRBV2|TRBD1|.
TGTGCCAGCAGCCGACAGGGGTTGGTGAATCAGCCCCAGCATTTT
CASSRQGLVNQPQHF